This paragraph reports one T cell receptor beta chain. As originally analysed: Reference gene primers were amplified, and this amplification served to estimate nucleated cell counts. Generated by immunoSEQ multiplex PCR, the TCRdb table keeps only in-frame clones and is missing some. That table supplies the V and J calls and clone size; D and trimming were determined from the DNA. The profile shows about 150,000 clones, around four fifths of them singletons. The data belong to a study of blood T cell repertoires in COVID-19. Overall study context: COVID-19 samples, acute and convalescent, were from the United States, Italy and Spain. PBMCs, B-cell-depleted T cells, or T cells were the source of the cDNA or gDNA that made up the material.

V lost 4 bases and J lost 2, with 15 bases in between. The CDR3 sequence is 15 residues long. The germline V gene has CDR1 SGHVS and CDR2 FNYEAQ. Ages ranged from roughly 18 to 100 years, with residence in about two dozen US areas. Material: PBMCs or T cells enriched from blood (not recorded which). The TCR sequence derives from a man between 50 and 59 years old who had recovered from COVID-19. The chain has TRBV7-6 and TRBJ2-7; D remains ambiguous. This CDR3 reads CASSSYSSQAYEQYF. The DNA for the CDR3 is TGTGCCAGCAGCTCCTATTCGAGCCAAGCCTACGAGCAGTACTTC. The full variable domain, completed using reference TRBV7-6 and TRBJ2-7, is GAGVSQSPRYKVTKRGQDVALRCDPISGHVSLYWYRQALGQGPEFLTYFNYEAQQDKSGLPNDRFSAERPEGSISTLTIQRTEQRDSAMYRCASSSYSSQAYEQYFGPGTRLTVT.